This is a list of T cell receptor beta chains from one sample in a study of blood T cell repertoires in COVID-19. TCRdb's table, derived via immunoSEQ multiplex PCR, lists solely in-frame clones and lacks some. The repertoire holds about 250,000 clones, with around 88% as singletons. The sample consisted of peripheral blood. These TCRs come from a man aged 35-49 years with active or convalescent COVID-19. The CDR3 runs from the conserved cysteine through the conserved F or W. Fields, in order: D gene, clone size, CDR3 length, J gene, V gene, CDR3 DNA, CDR3 protein. The D gene is left open where the match is weak. Size values are once, few and many counts, or a class for expanded clones, and some rows have none.

TRBD1	NA	14	TRBJ2-5	TRBV5-1	TGCGCCAGCAGAACCGGGACAGGGGGGGCGACCCAGTACTTC	CASRTGTGGATQYF
TRBD2	few	18	TRBJ2-1	TRBV11-3	TGTGCCAGCAGCTTAGATGGCCCTACTAGCGGGTTATACAATGAGCAGTTCTTC	CASSLDGPTSGLYNEQFF
TRBD1	NA	15	TRBJ1-2	TRBV4-2	TGTGCCAGCAGCCAAGAGGGAGAACAGGGGTATGGCTACACCTTC	CASSQEGEQGYGYTF
TRBD1	NA	14	TRBJ1-1	TRBV5-4	TGTGCCAGCAGCGCGGACAGGGGGCGGATTGAAGCTTTCTTT	CASSADRGRIEAFF
TRBD1	NA	16	TRBJ2-2	TRBV27	TGTGCCAGCAGAGGATTTAGGGACAGGGGTTCCGGGGAGCTGTTTTTT	CASRGFRDRGSGELFF
TRBD1	NA	14	TRBJ1-2	TRBV28	TGTGCCAGCAACGACAGGGGCCTTAACTATGGCTACACCTTC	CASNDRGLNYGYTF
TRBD2	NA	15	TRBJ2-5	TRBV7-2	TGTGCCAGCAGCAAAGGGAGGGTACTGCAAGAGGCCCAGTACTTC	CASSKGRVLQEAQYF
TRBD2	NA	15	TRBJ2-3	TRBV24-1	TGTGCCACCAGTGAGTTAGCGGGAGGGGCAGATACGCAGTATTTT	CATSELAGGADTQYF
TRBD1	NA	13	TRBJ1-2	TRBV2	TGTGCCAGCAGTGTACAGGGGGATTATGGCTACACCTTC	CASSVQGDYGYTF
TRBD2	NA	16	TRBJ2-5	TRBV6-1	TGTGCCAGCAGTGAAGACCGGACTAGTGTAGGCGAGACCCAGTACTTC	CASSEDRTSVGETQYF
TRBD1	NA	15	TRBJ2-7	TRBV5-1	TGCGCCAGCAGCCCGGGACAGGTGACCTCCTACGAGCAGTACTTC	CASSPGQVTSYEQYF
NA	few	13	TRBJ1-5	TRBV7-2	TGTGCCAGCAGCGCCCAGAGCAATCAGCCCCAGCATTTT	CASSAQSNQPQHF